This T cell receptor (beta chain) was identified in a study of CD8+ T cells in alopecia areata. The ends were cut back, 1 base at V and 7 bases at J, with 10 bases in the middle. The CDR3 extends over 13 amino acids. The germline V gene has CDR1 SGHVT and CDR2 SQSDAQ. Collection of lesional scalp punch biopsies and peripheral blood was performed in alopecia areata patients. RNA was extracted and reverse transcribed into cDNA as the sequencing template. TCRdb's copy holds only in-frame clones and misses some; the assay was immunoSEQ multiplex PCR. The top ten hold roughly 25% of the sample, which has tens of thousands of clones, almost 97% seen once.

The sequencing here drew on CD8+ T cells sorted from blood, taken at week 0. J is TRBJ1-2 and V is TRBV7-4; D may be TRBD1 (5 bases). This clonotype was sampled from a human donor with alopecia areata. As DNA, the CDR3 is TGTGCCAGCAGCTTAGGGTCAGGGACTGGCTACACCTTC. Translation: CASSLGSGTGYTF.